The 5 T cell receptor beta chains in this list originate from one sample, sequenced in a study of Tregs in tolerant kidney transplant recipients. Sequencing used immunoSEQ multiplex PCR; TCRdb keeps in-frame clones, though not all of them. The sample yields over 85,000 clones, approximately 94% seen once. The sequencing here drew on CD4+ T cells from blood, taken before the transplant. These receptors all stem from a human donor who received a combined kidney and bone marrow transplant.

This rearrangement joins TRBV18 to TRBJ2-5; 12 nucleotides align to TRBD2. Germline CDR1 KGHSH, CDR2 LQKENI. The CDR3 runs 15 residues. The trim removed 6 bases at V and 5 bases at J, leaving 7 bases unmatched. For the CDR3, the DNA is TGTGCCAGCTCGCCGCTAGCGGGAGGGCTGGAGACCCAGTACTTC. Its translation: CASSPLAGGLETQYF.

This sequence joins TRBV19 and TRBJ2-3; 8 bases are shared with TRBD2. The V segment lost 1 base and the J segment 2 bases; nucleotides outside the gene matches: 5. The V gene's germline CDR1 is LNHDA and CDR2 SQIVND (reference sequence). This CDR3 comprises 16 residues. CDR3 nucleotide sequence: TGTGCCAGTAGTATAGGGTCCGGGGGGGCCACAGATACGCAGTATTTT. This translates into CASSIGSGGATDTQYF.

The rearrangement uses TRBV29-1 and TRBJ2-5, with 7 bases lining up with TRBD2. CDR1 and CDR2 (germline): SQVTM, ANQGSEA. V lost 6 bases and J lost 2; bases outside the gene matches: 18. The length of the CDR3 is 17 residues. The CDR3, as DNA: TGCAGCGTCGAACCGGGGTTTGTGGGGGGGGGACAAGAGACCCAGTACTTC. Translation gives CSVEPGFVGGGQETQYF. The complete variable domain, with remaining parts taken from reference TRBV29-1 and TRBJ2-5, reads SAVISQKPSRDICQRGTSLTIQCQVDSQVTMMFWYRQQPGQSLTLIATANQGSEATYESGFVIDKFPISRPNLTFSTLTVSNMSPEDSSIYLCSVEPGFVGGGQETQYFGPGTRLLVL.

This clone was seen once. The rearrangement links TRBV27 to TRBJ1-3; no reliable D call. Between the trimmed V and J ends, which lost 6 bases and 0 bases, there was a span of 12 bases. CDR1 is MNHEY, CDR2 SMNVEV, per germline (reference sequence). CDR3 length: 15 amino acids. The CDR3 nucleotides read TGTGCCAGCAGGCGGACGGGGAGCTCTGGAAACACCATATATTTT. Amino acid sequence: CASRRTGSSGNTIYF.

This chain joins TRBV21-1 and TRBJ2-5; the table's D call TRBD1 went unverified against the DNA. TRBV21-1 is recorded as a pseudogene. The CDR3 is made up of 14 amino acids. The CDR3 DNA reads TGTGCCAGCAAAGAGACAACAGGGGGGGAGACCCAGTACTTC. Translated: CASKETTGGETQYF.